This T cell receptor beta chain was recorded in a study of blood T cells in healthy people across ages (dated by TCRdb to 2013 to 2016). About the full investigation: In model experiments, template switching captured roughly one uniquely barcoded TCR beta cDNA molecule for every two T cells. Using deep sequencing normalized with unique cDNA molecular identifiers, the study measured how TCR beta repertoire diversity changes with age. Four age groups were formed from the donors: young (average roughly 15 years), middle-aged (approximately 40), aged (roughly 56) and long-lived (more than 75). To avoid experimental bias, donors of different ages were distributed randomly across sequencing lanes. For two donors (one aged 18 to 30 and one aged 80 or older), the study analyzed two additional independent replicas of 1 million unique cDNA reads from the same blood draw.

This clonotype was detected only a few times. Its antigen is currently not known. There are no base qualities to consult, and no much larger clone falls within one base. To prepare the library, 5' RACE was applied. Data came from an Illumina HiSeq 2500. A second PCR of about 7 to 12 cycles was run with a J-beta primer mix and a sample-barcoded 5' primer. A template-switch 5' adaptor carrying 12 random nucleotides introduced a unique molecular identifier onto each TCR beta cDNA molecule. At least 2.5 million CDR3-containing paired-end reads were obtained from each sample. All of the RNA was converted into first-strand cDNA using the Mint cDNA synthesis kit, with a TRBC-specific oligonucleotide serving as the primer. Following uracil-DNA glycosylase treatment, all cDNA underwent a first 18-cycle PCR with the universal primers M1SS and BC2_uni_R. The paper's processing steps were these. For normalization, 1 million high-quality reads, each with a distinct molecular identifier, were randomly selected from each sample. Instead of being binned into consensus sequences, reads that shared molecular identifiers were thrown out. MiTCR, with a Q25 quality threshold and the strictest error-elimination algorithm, was used for CDR3 identification, clonotype clustering and error correction. Lower-bound total TCR beta diversity was estimated with a nonparametric unseen species model using Euler transformation. The public reads were reprocessed in TCRdb via fastp at Q25 and MiXCR, keeping in-frame beta chains. Rows matching on CDR3 protein sequence are summarized as one entry with the most common DNA and genes. The V and J calls here are based on TCRdb, not the publication. The sample table contains 2 million or so distinct CDR3 sequences; only one count was recorded for 49% of them. Clones ranked in the top ten supply 2.1% of the sample.

Relative to germline, V is missing 8 bases and J is missing 1 base, with 7 bases of the junction outside any gene match. CDR1 and CDR2 are read off the germline V gene as SQVTM and ANQGSEA. Inclusive of the bounding cysteine and phenylalanine, the CDR3 is 14 residues long. The CDR3 DNA has 42 bases and is translated from base 1. Paper-wide results and their limitations: Compared with the aged group, the long-lived group had more naive CD4+ T cells, fewer expanded clones and increased TCR diversity, a pattern suggesting age selection. Observed TCR beta diversity per million T cells fell roughly linearly with age, and a significant reduction was already apparent by age about 43. The CMV infection status of donors was not known, potentially confounding age-related changes in expanded clonotypes. Observed TCR beta diversity correlated strongly with the percentage of naive T cells measured by flow cytometry. Conclusive comparison of naive and antigen-experienced compartments was prevented by the profiling of bulk unsorted PBMCs. Estimates of total diversity based on one million sequenced T cells were considered lower bounds and underestimates.

Systemically healthy Caucasian individuals from Russia, approximately 39 in total and aged about 6 to 100 years, were included as donors. Approximately 9.3 milliliters of peripheral blood were drawn from each donor into EDTA-treated Vacutainer tubes. Ficoll-Paque density-gradient centrifugation was used to isolate PBMCs, with at least 7 million obtained per sample. Total RNA, at least 5 micrograms per sample, was extracted from PBMCs with Trizol reagent. For every donor, an aliquot of PBMCs went through flow cytometry to measure the percentages of naive CD45RAhigh/CD27high T cells. The chain links TRBV29-1 with TRBJ2-1, with TRBD2 identical over 8 junction bases. The origin of this receptor is a woman aged 40 to 49 in good health. The sample comprised blood. The sequence in DNA is TGCAGCACATCGCGGGGGGCATCCTACAATGAGCAGTTCTTC. Its protein product is CSTSRGASYNEQFF.